These T cell receptor beta chains were read from a single sample in a study of T cells in Graves' hyperthyroidism and ophthalmopathy. MiXCR, applied by TCRdb to the multiplex PCR reads, yields one record per CDR3 protein. The sample consists of roughly 180,000 distinct CDR3 sequences, less than 10% of them appearing once. Sequenced input: blood. These receptors originate from a woman under 30 with Graves' hyperthyroidism that later progressed to Graves' ophthalmopathy. Both conserved end residues are part of each CDR3. Each record gives: V gene, J gene, clone size, D gene, CDR3 protein, CDR3 DNA. The D gene is left open where the match is weak. Size values are once, few and many counts, or a class for expanded clones, and some rows have none.

>TRBV7-9|TRBJ1-5|many|NA
CASSSTLWAGTDQPQHF
TGTGCCAGCAGCTCGACCCTGTGGGCGGGTACGGATCAGCCCCAGCATTTT
>TRBV19|TRBJ2-1|many|NA
CASSLSGGDNEQFF
TGTGCCAGTAGTCTTAGCGGAGGGGACAATGAGCAGTTCTTC
>TRBV2|TRBJ2-1|many|NA
CASRSGPNEQFF
TGTGCCAGCAGATCGGGACCAAATGAGCAGTTCTTC
>TRBV12-3/TRBV12-4|TRBJ1-1|many|NA
CASNLPGRTEAFF
TGTGCCAGCAACTTGCCTGGGCGCACTGAAGCTTTCTTT
>TRBV3-1|TRBJ1-2|many|NA
CASSQGGPLYGYTF
TGTGCCAGCAGCCAAGGGGGGCCCCTCTATGGCTACACCTTC
>TRBV28|TRBJ2-7|many|NA
CASTSGTLGHSEQYF
TGTGCCAGCACCTCGGGGACCTTGGGACACTCCGAGCAGTACTTC
>TRBV3-1|TRBJ2-7|many|NA
CASSQWSVLGIDEQYF
TGTGCCAGCAGCCAATGGTCGGTCCTAGGTATCGACGAGCAGTACTTC
>TRBV5-8|TRBJ2-5|NA|NA
CASSSRGGTGETQYF
TGTGCCAGCAGCTCCCGTGGGGGAACGGGAGAGACCCAGTACTTC
>TRBV3-1|TRBJ2-2|many|NA
CASSQGRANTGELFF
TGTGCCAGCAGCCAAGGCAGGGCGAACACCGGGGAGCTGTTTTTT
>TRBV6-1|TRBJ2-1|NA|TRBD2
CASGGLAGGPYEQFF
TGTGCCAGCGGGGGACTAGCGGGAGGGCCATATGAGCAGTTCTTC
>TRBV5-6|TRBJ2-7|many|NA
CASRSGRRVEQYF
TGTGCCAGCAGATCCGGCCGACGGGTCGAGCAGTACTTC
>TRBV5-1|TRBJ2-5|few|NA
CASSLYQGRETQYF
TGCGCCAGCAGCTTGTACCAGGGAAGAGAGACCCAGTACTTC
>TRBV25-1|TRBJ2-4|many|NA
CASSEFRQLFEAKNIQYF
TGTGCCAGCAGTGAGTTTCGACAGTTGTTTGAAGCCAAAAACATTCAGTACTTC
>TRBV20-1|TRBJ1-5|NA|NA
CSASVQPNQPQHF
TGCAGTGCTAGCGTACAGCCCAATCAGCCCCAGCATTTT
>TRBV29-1|TRBJ2-1|many|TRBD2
CSATTLAGGIEQFF
TGCAGCGCTACGACCCTAGCGGGGGGGATTGAGCAGTTCTTC
>TRBV28|TRBJ1-5|many|TRBD1
CASSPQGVKVFSNQPQHF
TGTGCCAGCAGTCCTCAGGGGGTAAAGGTTTTTAGCAATCAGCCCCAGCATTTT
>TRBV27|TRBJ1-2|NA|TRBD1
CASSFTLGTGGADYGYTF
TGTGCCAGCAGTTTTACCCTCGGGACAGGGGGCGCTGACTATGGCTACACCTTC
>TRBV27|TRBJ1-4|many|NA
CASSIHGQKATNEKLFF
TGTGCCAGCAGTATCCACGGACAGAAGGCAACTAATGAAAAACTGTTTTTT
>TRBV4-1|TRBJ2-2|NA|TRBD2
CASSQVVRTSDGELFF
TGCGCCAGCAGCCAAGTCGTTAGGACTAGCGACGGGGAGCTGTTTTTT
>TRBV9|TRBJ2-1|few|TRBD2
CASSAGLAGDNEQFF
TGTGCCAGCAGCGCGGGACTAGCGGGAGACAATGAGCAGTTCTTC
>TRBV19|TRBJ1-4|many|NA
CASRGELATNEKLFF
TGTGCCAGTAGGGGGGAGCTAGCAACTAATGAAAAACTGTTTTTT
>TRBV4-1|TRBJ1-2|NA|TRBD1
CASSQAGQGNGYTF
TGCGCCAGCAGCCAAGCGGGACAGGGTAATGGCTACACCTTC
>TRBV27|TRBJ2-3|few|NA
CASSFLQSDTQYF
TGTGCCAGCAGTTTTTTGCAATCAGATACGCAGTATTTT
>TRBV27|TRBJ2-1|many|TRBD2
CASSRLAGVKNEQFF
TGTGCCAGCAGTCGACTAGCGGGAGTGAAGAATGAGCAGTTCTTC
>TRBV6-1|TRBJ1-2|many|NA
CASRVGAGRYGYTF
TGTGCCAGCAGGGTTGGGGCCGGGAGGTATGGCTACACCTTC
>TRBV15|TRBJ2-5|many|TRBD1
CATSRVNQGAKTQYF
TGTGCCACCAGCAGAGTTAACCAGGGGGCAAAGACCCAGTACTTC
>TRBV24-1|TRBJ2-5|NA|TRBD1
CATAPGQGKTQYF
TGTGCCACCGCGCCGGGACAGGGGAAGACCCAGTACTTC
>TRBV20-1|TRBJ1-6|many|TRBD1
CSARDSRSYNSPLHF
TGCAGTGCTCGGGACAGTCGATCCTATAATTCACCCCTCCACTTT
>TRBV5-5|TRBJ2-1|many|NA
CASTEHNEQFF
TGTGCCAGCACAGAACACAATGAGCAGTTCTTC
>TRBV20-1|TRBJ1-1|many|NA
CSLPSHTEAFF
TGCAGTCTTCCCAGCCACACTGAAGCTTTCTTT
>TRBV29-1|TRBJ2-7|many|TRBD2
CSGGTSGDEQYF
TGCAGCGGGGGGACTAGCGGGGACGAGCAGTACTTC
>TRBV20-1|TRBJ1-1|many|NA
CSAQGESSRNTEAFF
TGCAGTGCTCAGGGCGAATCGAGCCGCAACACTGAAGCTTTCTTT
>TRBV9|TRBJ2-7|few|NA
CASSVGVRSYEQYF
TGTGCCAGCAGCGTAGGCGTCCGCTCCTACGAGCAGTACTTC
>TRBV4-1|TRBJ1-2|few|NA
CASSQDSGGYGYTF
TGCGCCAGCAGCCAAGATTCAGGTGGCTATGGCTACACCTTC
>TRBV4-2|TRBJ2-1|few|TRBD2
CASSQEGLASNEQFF
TGTGCCAGCAGCCAAGAGGGACTAGCCTCCAATGAGCAGTTCTTC
>TRBV28|TRBJ2-5|many|NA
CASSLVEETQYF
TGTGCCAGCAGCCTAGTTGAGGAGACCCAGTACTTC
>TRBV13|TRBJ2-1|many|NA
CASSSAGTRKDNEQFF
TGTGCCAGCAGCTCGGCGGGGACACGGAAAGACAATGAGCAGTTCTTC
>TRBV3-1|TRBJ1-1|many|TRBD1
CASSERENYRGPEAFF
TGTGCCAGCAGCGAGAGAGAGAACTACAGGGGGCCTGAAGCTTTCTTT
>TRBV30|TRBJ1-5|many|TRBD1
CAWSIGGDQPQHF
TGTGCCTGGAGTATAGGGGGCGATCAGCCCCAGCATTTT
>TRBV5-5|TRBJ1-2|NA|NA
CASSVVGGGYGYTF
TGTGCCAGCAGCGTAGTCGGGGGGGGATATGGCTACACCTTC
>TRBV6-4|TRBJ1-1|few|TRBD1
CATRDWGGGSGEAFF
TGTGCCACCAGAGACTGGGGAGGGGGCTCGGGTGAAGCTTTCTTT
>TRBV3-1|TRBJ1-4|NA|NA
CASAWGTNEKLFF
TGTGCCAGCGCTTGGGGGACTAATGAAAAACTGTTTTTT
>TRBV29-1|TRBJ1-3|many|TRBD1
CSALKQGFSGNTIYF
TGCAGCGCTCTTAAACAGGGGTTCTCTGGAAACACCATATATTTT
>TRBV20-1|TRBJ1-1|many|NA
CSALDRFGTEAFF
TGCAGTGCCCTCGACAGATTTGGAACTGAAGCTTTCTTT
>TRBV12-3/TRBV12-4|TRBJ1-4|many|TRBD1
CASSLNRGREKLFF
TGTGCCAGCAGTTTAAACAGGGGGCGTGAAAAACTGTTTTTT
>TRBV7-9|TRBJ2-5|many|NA
CASARGAKETQYF
TGTGCCAGCGCCAGGGGGGCCAAAGAGACCCAGTACTTC
>TRBV2|TRBJ2-7|many|NA
CASSPRDTYEQYF
TGTGCCAGCAGCCCCCGGGATACCTACGAGCAGTACTTC
>TRBV2|TRBJ2-2|many|TRBD1
CASRPPGQGATGELFF
TGTGCCAGCAGACCTCCGGGACAGGGGGCGACCGGGGAGCTGTTTTTT
>TRBV9|TRBJ2-1|NA|NA
CASSVGVANEQFF
TGTGCCAGCAGCGTTGGAGTGGCGAATGAGCAGTTCTTC
>TRBV24-1|TRBJ1-4|NA|NA
CATRSSQNEKLFF
TGTGCCACCAGAAGTAGTCAGAATGAAAAACTGTTTTTT
>TRBV5-6|TRBJ1-1|many|NA
CASSFSWTENTEAFF
TGTGCCAGCAGCTTCTCTTGGACGGAGAACACTGAAGCTTTCTTT
>TRBV12-3/TRBV12-4|TRBJ2-3|many|TRBD2
CASSPLAGARDTQYF
TGTGCCAGCAGTCCTTTAGCGGGGGCGAGAGATACGCAGTATTTT
>TRBV12-3/TRBV12-4|TRBJ2-5|once|TRBD2
CASSFKLAGTLEETQYF
TGTGCCAGCAGCTTTAAACTAGCGGGAACGCTAGAAGAGACCCAGTACTTC